These 15 T cell receptor beta chains share one sample of origin, sequenced in a study of blood T cell repertoires in COVID-19. The protocol was immunoSEQ multiplex PCR, while the TCRdb copy is restricted to in-frame clones and leaves out a portion. Among hundreds of thousands of clones listed, 90% were seen once. The material sequenced was PBMCs or T cells enriched from blood (not recorded which). These receptors were obtained from a man aged 60 to 75 who had recovered from COVID-19.

This clone was recorded only once. The rearrangement uses TRBV7-9 and TRBJ1-3; D gene uncertain. This CDR3 region has 14 residues. Trimming left V 1 base short and J 9 bases short, with 13 bases between. The V gene's germline CDR1 is SEHNR and CDR2 FQNEAQ (reference sequence). CDR3 nucleotide sequence: TGTGCCAGCAGCTTAGGGTCCAGCCGGGGCACCATATATTTT. As protein: CASSLGSSRGTIYF.

The V call is TRBV29-1, the J call TRBJ1-1; D not certain. The CDR3 spans 12 residues. Looked up from germline, CDR1 is SQVTM and CDR2 is ANQGSEA. Trimming cost V 3 bases and J 4 bases, with 9 bases left between them. In nucleotides, the CDR3 is TGCAGCGTTGAGGAGGTCCCCACTGAAGCTTTCTTT. This codes for CSVEEVPTEAFF.

The chain links TRBV20-1 to TRBJ1-1, with unresolved D. The CDR3 sequence is 11 residues long. The V end was cut by 4 bases, the J end by 1 base, with 4 bases between. Germline CDR1 reads DFQATT; CDR2 reads SNEGSKA (reference sequence). CDR3 DNA: TGCAGTGCTACCCGGAACACTGAAGCTTTCTTT. The encoded protein is CSATRNTEAFF.

The CDR3 loop reads CASSAGTGNGYTF. The CDR3 nucleotides are TGTGCCAGCTCAGCCGGGACAGGGAATGGCTACACCTTC. The chain joins TRBV18 to TRBJ1-2, with 9 bases matching TRBD1. This CDR3 contains 13 residues. The trim removed 5 bases at V and 6 bases at J, leaving 4 bases unmatched. Germline V gives CDR1 KGHSH, CDR2 LQKENI.

The chain links TRBV6-5 to TRBJ2-7; the match to TRBD2 covers 7 bases. The length of the CDR3 is 12 residues. Germline CDR1 reads MNHEY; CDR2 reads SVGAGI. The V segment lost 2 bases and the J segment 6 bases; nucleotides outside the gene matches: 1. The CDR3 loop reads CASSYGEGEQYF. The DNA of the CDR3 is TGTGCCAGCAGTTACGGGGAGGGCGAGCAGTACTTC.

The chain couples TRBV19 to TRBJ2-7, with TRBD2 matching over 8 bases. V dropped 2 bases and J dropped 3; count of bases not matched to a gene: 6. CDR3 size: 15 residues. In germline, CDR1 is LNHDA, CDR2 SQIVND (reference sequence). This CDR3 reads CASSIISGSGYEQYF. Here the CDR3 DNA reads TGTGCCAGTAGTATAATCAGCGGGAGCGGCTACGAGCAGTACTTC.

The CDR3, as DNA: TGTGCCTGGTATCCGGTCCTAAACTATGGCTACACCTTC. Translated, it gives CAWYPVLNYGYTF. This chain connects TRBV30 to TRBJ1-2; D call uncertain. The CDR3 contains 13 residues. Germline CDR1 and CDR2: GTSNPN and SVGIG (reference sequence). V lost 5 bases and J 2 bases, leaving 12 bases between the germline ends.

This clone was observed a few times. The chain employs TRBV6-1 and TRBJ2-3; D remains ambiguous. The CDR3 totals 15 residues. The germline V gene encodes CDR1 MNHNS and CDR2 SASEGT. V lost 2 bases and J lost 5, with 14 bases in between. The CDR3 DNA sequence: TGTGCCAGCAGTGAACGTTCTTCCCGTATAGATACGCAGTATTTT. Protein product: CASSERSSRIDTQYF.

This clone was seen once. The J gene is TRBJ2-1, the V gene TRBV18; the match to TRBD2 covers 9 bases. Germline V lookup: CDR1 KGHSH, CDR2 LQKENI. Germline trimming cut 1 base from V and 7 bases from J; bases unmatched to any gene: 11. The CDR3 runs 17 residues. The CDR3 coding sequence is TGTGCCAGCTCACCACAGTTTGCGGGAGGGCCGGGGAATGAGCAGTTCTTC. As protein: CASSPQFAGGPGNEQFF.

J is TRBJ1-5 and V is TRBV3-1 (or the pseudogene TRBV3-2); D is unresolved. The V gene lost 2 bases and the J gene lost 11 bases, with 13 bases spanning the gap. The CDR3 is made up of 13 amino acids. CDR1 is LGHDT and CDR2 is YNNKEL in the germline V gene (reference sequence). CDR3 sequence: CASSQTAGLAQHF. The DNA of the CDR3 is TGTGCCAGCAGCCAAACAGCTGGGTTGGCCCAGCATTTT.

The V gene is TRBV5-4, the J gene TRBJ2-7, with 14 bases identical to TRBD2. The CDR3 runs 16 residues. V shed 2 bases, J shed 7 bases, and the junction held 8 bases outside the gene matches. The germline gives CDR1 SGHNT, CDR2 YYREEE (reference sequence). The CDR3 DNA reads TGTGCCAGCAGCTTAACCGGGACTAGCGGGAGCGGAGAGCAGTACTTC. Translating gives CASSLTGTSGSGEQYF.

The rearrangement joins TRBV14 to TRBJ1-2; the D is unclear. Germline V lookup: CDR1 SGHDN, CDR2 FVKESK. V lost 2 bases and J 4 bases, leaving 11 bases between the germline ends. This CDR3 is 14 amino acids long. The CDR3 DNA sequence: TGTGCCAGCAGCCAAACCCAGGATGGCTATGGCTACACCTTC. Translation: CASSQTQDGYGYTF.

V and J are TRBV4-3 and TRBJ1-2; 7 bases map to TRBD1. CDR3 length: 15 residues. With V trimmed by 0 bases and J by 6 bases, 7 bases remained unmatched. Germline assignment: CDR1 LGHNA and CDR2 YSLEER. Written as DNA, the CDR3 is TGCGCCAGCAGCCAAGATCGAACAGGGGTAAATGGCTACACCTTC. This encodes CASSQDRTGVNGYTF.

This chain links TRBV6-5 with TRBJ2-5; no definite D call. Germline CDR1 reads MNHEY; CDR2 reads SVGAGI. There are 11 residues in the CDR3. Trimming removed 6 bases at V and 5 bases at J, with 7 bases between. This chain's CDR3 is CASRTLETQYF. CDR3 nucleotides: TGTGCCAGCAGGACTTTGGAGACCCAGTACTTC.

The V call is TRBV27, the J call TRBJ2-7; 12 bases map to TRBD2. The CDR3 is made up of 16 amino acids. Trimming cost V 1 base and J 2 bases; bases outside gene matches: 3. The germline gives CDR1 MNHEY, CDR2 SMNVEV (reference sequence). The DNA of the CDR3 is TGTGCCAGCAGTTTATACCTAGCGGGGGGGACCTACGAGCAGTACTTC. It codes for CASSLYLAGGTYEQYF.